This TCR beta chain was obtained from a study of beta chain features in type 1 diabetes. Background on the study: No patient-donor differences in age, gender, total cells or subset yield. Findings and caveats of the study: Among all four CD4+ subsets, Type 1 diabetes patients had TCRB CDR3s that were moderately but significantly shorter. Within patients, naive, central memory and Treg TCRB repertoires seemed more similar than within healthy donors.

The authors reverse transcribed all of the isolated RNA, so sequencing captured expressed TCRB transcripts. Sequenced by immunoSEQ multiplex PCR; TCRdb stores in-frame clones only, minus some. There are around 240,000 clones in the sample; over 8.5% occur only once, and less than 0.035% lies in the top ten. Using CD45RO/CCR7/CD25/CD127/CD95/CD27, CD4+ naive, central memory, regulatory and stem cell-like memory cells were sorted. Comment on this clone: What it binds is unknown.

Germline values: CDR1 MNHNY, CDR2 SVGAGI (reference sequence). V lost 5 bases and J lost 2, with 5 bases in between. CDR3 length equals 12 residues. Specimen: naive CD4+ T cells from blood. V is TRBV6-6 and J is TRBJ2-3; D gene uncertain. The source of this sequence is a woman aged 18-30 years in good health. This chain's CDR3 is CASSAITDTQYF. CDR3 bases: TGTGCCAGCAGTGCTATCACAGATACGCAGTATTTT.